Reported below is one TCR beta chain. Its antigen target is currently unknown. Per-base qualities were not stored, and no clone one base away is much larger. At the junction V is shortened by 3 bases and J by 3 bases, with 9 bases in between. The germline V gene (reference sequence) specifies SEHNR as CDR1 and FQNEAQ as CDR2. The CDR3 numbers 14 residues from cysteine through phenylalanine. Only the CDR3 DNA is retained, 42 bases long and in frame from the first base. Samples with the label H were taken from distinct, geographically separated regions of the hepatocellular carcinoma nodule. Early-stage hepatocellular carcinoma was present in all patients, and no therapy was administered to any patient before surgical resection. None of the sampled areas showed macroscopic evidence of necrosis or hemorrhage. Multiple regions from two patients underwent TCR sequencing (ImmunoSeq). Frozen resection tissue samples were collected at a distance of at least 1 cm from each other. Genomic DNA was isolated from bulk tissue with the DNeasy blood and tissue kit.

The source of the sample is a study of intratumoral heterogeneity in liver cancer. For the study in its entirety: Across the full roughly 15-patient cohort, most patients were male and a median age of around 63 years was recorded. To investigate intratumor heterogeneity, the study integrated RNA-seq, DNA sequencing, TCR-seq and SNP array data drawn from multiple regions of hepatocellular carcinoma specimens. A total of around 70 multiregional samples from roughly 15 HCC patients, consisting of some 50 tumoral and about 20 adjacent nontumoral regions, were included in the overall cohort.

General study outcomes and caveats: TCR sequencing was reported to confirm the RNA-seq-based estimates of regional differences in tumor-infiltrating lymphocyte burden. A relatively low patient number and under-sampled tumor-infiltrating lymphocyte representation were acknowledged by the authors as limitations. Tumor region a in each sequenced patient had significantly more unique T-cell clonal expansions than region b. Overall T cell clonality did not differ significantly between tumor regions within either sequenced patient.

The immunoSEQ assay was used to sequence TCR beta chain CDR3 regions from genomic DNA. Rearranged VDJ segments were amplified with primers annealing to V and J segments. Concerning the study's data processing: The ImmunoSeq Analyzer software was used to calculate clonality and richness metrics. Fisher's exact test, supplemented by a beta-binomial method for added stringency, was applied to identify differentially abundant clones between regions. TCRdb retrieved this table from immuneACCESS and kept in-frame rearrangements only. Not all clones are present; in checked studies, unresolved V genes account for under half, and no reason is known for the remainder. The V and J calls and clone size were taken over from that table, and D and trimming were inferred from the DNA. This sample comprises about 2,800 clones, around 75% of them detected only once. The ten largest clones capture around 50% of the sample.

The receptor's source is a woman between 70 and 85 years old with hepatocellular carcinoma. The sequences come from tumor tissue, collected before any cancer treatment. The chain is assembled from TRBV7-9 and TRBJ1-5; a tentative D call is TRBD1 (5 bases match). The CDR3 loop reads CASSFDSFNQPQHF. In nucleotides, the sequence is TGTGCCAGCAGCTTCGACAGTTTCAATCAGCCCCAGCATTTT.